This TCR beta chain was profiled in a study of blood T cells in healthy people across ages. Study background: About one barcoded TCR beta cDNA was captured per two T cells. Findings of the study overall: TCR beta diversity per million T cells fell roughly linearly with age. Estimated diversity that came from one million T cells was considered an underestimate.

Per-sample yields of isolated PBMCs were at least 6.5 million. This clonotype has just a few counts. The antigen remains undetermined. One end of the junction is discordant with germline, which a read error may explain. A J-beta primer mix and a sample-barcoded 5' primer were used in a second PCR of about 7 to 12 cycles. From the 5' RACE reads, TCRdb called clonotypes with MiXCR, one entry per CDR3 protein. The sample includes 1.5 million to 2 million distinct CDR3 sequences, roughly 32% of them seen just once. Germline loops: CDR1 SGHRS, CDR2 YFSETQ. The CDR3 covers 14 residues. Material for sequencing was blood. The sequence was collected from a young woman in good health. The rearrangement joins TRBV5-1 to TRBJ2-3; D not resolved. CDR3 loop: CAGSPPGRGDTQYF. DNA of the CDR3: TGCGCCGGCAGCCCCCCTGGTAGAGGAGATACGCAGTATTTT.